Listed here are 23 T cell receptor beta chains from one sample, sequenced in a study of graft-versus-host responses after intestinal transplantation. Profiled with immunoSEQ multiplex PCR; TCRdb holds only in-frame clones, not every one. The sample records 15,000 to 20,000 clones, roughly 40% being singletons. This specimen was alloreactive CD4+ T cells from a mixed lymphocyte reaction culture, taken before transplantation. Subset described: CFSE-low proliferating T cells sorted from roughly six-day pre-transplant mixed lymphocyte reaction (GvH or HvG direction). The receptors here all came from a human patient who was an organ donor for intestinal transplantation.

The CDR3 DNA reads TGTGCCAGCAGTTGGCAAGAGACCCAGTACTTC. It specifies CASSWQETQYF. The chain recombines TRBV5-6 with TRBJ2-5; D gene ambiguous. The V and J ends lost 5 bases and 2 bases respectively, with 4 bases between them. Germline values: CDR1 SGHDT, CDR2 YYEEEE. This CDR3 contains 11 residues. Using reference TRBV5-6 and TRBJ2-5 for the parts outside the CDR3, the full variable domain is DAGVTQSPTHLIKTRGQQVTLRCSPKSGHDTVSWYQQALGQGPQFIFQYYEEEERQRGNFPDRFSGHQFPNYSSELNVNALLLGDSALYLCASSWQETQYFGPGTRLLVL.

This clone was counted only a few times. The chain has TRBV27 and TRBJ1-5; D perhaps matches TRBD1 (5 bases). Looked up from germline, CDR1 is MNHEY and CDR2 is SMNVEV (reference sequence). V lost 2 bases and J 7 bases, leaving 9 bases between the germline ends. The CDR3 is made up of 13 amino acids. Here the CDR3 reads CASSLSRDQPQHF. The CDR3 nucleotides read TGTGCCAGCAGTTTAAGCAGGGACCAGCCCCAGCATTTT.

The chain couples TRBV10-2 to TRBJ2-7; 7 bases are shared with TRBD2. Germline CDR1 WSHSY, CDR2 SAAADI. The ends lost 3 bases at V and 0 bases at J; junction bases unmatched: 5. The CDR3 has 15 residues. CDR3 residues: CASSDRRESSYEQYF. The DNA for the CDR3 is TGCGCCAGCAGTGACCGGCGGGAGAGCTCCTACGAGCAGTACTTC.

This clone was recorded a few times. In DNA, the CDR3 is TGTGCCAGCTCACCATGGGGGGCCGAAAAACTGTTTTTT. As protein: CASSPWGAEKLFF. V and J are TRBV18 and TRBJ1-4, with D possibly matching TRBD1 (6 bases). Trimming shortened V by 2 bases and J by 8 bases, and 9 bases separated the two germline ends. Germline CDR1 is KGHSH and CDR2 is LQKENI. This CDR3 has 13 residues.

J is TRBJ1-2 and V is TRBV6-5, with D perhaps TRBD1 (6 bases). The CDR3 sequence is 14 residues long. Between the trimmed V and J ends, which lost 6 bases and 5 bases, there was a span of 16 bases. In germline, CDR1 is MNHEY, CDR2 SVGAGI. This CDR3 is CASSFRGGWYGYTF. DNA of the CDR3: TGTGCCAGCAGCTTCCGCGGGGGCTGGTATGGCTACACCTTC.

J is TRBJ1-1 and V is TRBV6-5; no definite D call. V shed 6 bases and J shed 4 bases, with 12 bases lying between them. CDR1 and CDR2 from the germline V gene are MNHEY and SVGAGI. CDR3 length: 13 residues. The CDR3 coding sequence is TGTGCCAGCAGAACAAATGCGGGCACTGAAGCTTTCTTT. It translates to CASRTNAGTEAFF.

Worth noting for this clone: A read error may account for a junction end that differs from germline. The J gene is TRBJ1-2, the V gene TRBV6-1; 9 nucleotides line up with TRBD1. Germline V lookup: CDR1 MNHNS, CDR2 SASEGT. This CDR3 region has 14 residues. The CDR3 nucleotides read TGTGCCATCAGTGAGTCCCGGGACAGGGTTAGCTACACCTTC. Protein product: CAISESRDRVSYTF.

The chain employs TRBV29-1 and TRBJ1-2, with D tentatively TRBD1 (6 bases). The CDR3 is 14 amino acids. Trimming stripped 4 bases from V and 2 bases from J, with 14 bases between. CDR1 is SQVTM, CDR2 ANQGSEA, per germline. The CDR3 DNA reads TGCAGCGTTGGCGCTACAGGGACCAACTATGGCTACACCTTC. The encoded protein is CSVGATGTNYGYTF.

This clone ranks as medium-sized (0.01 to 0.1%). The gene calls are TRBV18 and TRBJ2-7, with 7 bases that match TRBD1. The J segment lost 2 bases and the V segment lost 6 bases, leaving 19 bases of the junction unmatched. The CDR3 covers 18 residues. Germline V lookup: CDR1 KGHSH, CDR2 LQKENI. The CDR3 sequence: CASSLNMVEDRAPYEQYF. In DNA, the CDR3 is TGTGCCAGCTCCCTAAATATGGTGGAAGACAGGGCCCCCTACGAGCAGTACTTC.

By frequency in the sample, this clone is medium-sized. V usage is TRBV19 and J usage is TRBJ2-2; D is unresolved. The V end lost 3 bases, the J end lost 8 bases, and 7 bases lay between the germline ends. This CDR3 comprises 12 residues. Germline assignment: CDR1 LNHDA and CDR2 SQIVND (reference sequence). The CDR3 DNA reads TGTGCCAGTAGTATGAGGCAGGGGGAGCTGTTTTTT. This codes for CASSMRQGELFF.

This clone has more than one count but fewer than ten. The V call is TRBV11-3, the J call TRBJ2-1; TRBD2 aligns across 7 bases. The V and J ends lost 1 base and 7 bases, in that order; junction bases with no gene match: 7. Per germline, CDR1 SGHNT and CDR2 YENEEA. The CDR3 totals 15 residues. The CDR3 protein is CASSLAGLAVNEQFF. The CDR3 DNA reads TGTGCCAGCAGCTTAGCAGGCCTAGCGGTTAATGAGCAGTTCTTC.

The CDR3 DNA is TGTGCCAGCAGCCAAGATCCGTCGGGATCTGGAAACACCATATATTTT. Its translation is CASSQDPSGSGNTIYF. The chain links TRBV5-4 to TRBJ1-3; D is unclear. The CDR3 is 16 amino acids. V dropped 4 bases and J dropped 1 base, with 15 bases sitting between them. In germline, CDR1 is SGHNT, CDR2 YYREEE (reference sequence). The variable domain in full, with the rest retrieved from reference TRBV5-4 and TRBJ1-3, is ETGVTQSPTHLIKTRGQQVTLRCSSQSGHNTVSWYQQALGQGPQFIFQYYREEENGRGNFPPRFSGLQFPNYSSELNVNALELDDSALYLCASSQDPSGSGNTIYFGEGSWLTVV.

This clone showed up just a few times. The V gene is TRBV18, the J gene TRBJ2-7, with D possibly TRBD1 on 5 matching bases. Germline V CDR1 and CDR2: KGHSH, LQKENI. V was pared by 6 bases and J by 3 bases, with 21 bases between. The CDR3 totals 16 residues. The CDR3 bases are TGTGCCAGCTCCCCCGGGTTTGGGGCCCCGGTCTACGAGCAGTACTTC. Protein: CASSPGFGAPVYEQYF.

The CDR3 sequence is CASSWGLAGYNEQFF. CDR3 in DNA: TGTGCCAGCAGCTGGGGACTAGCGGGTTACAATGAGCAGTTCTTC. This chain links TRBV11-1 with TRBJ2-1; 12 nucleotides line up with TRBD2. Germline loops: CDR1 SGHAT, CDR2 FQDESV (reference sequence). The V and J ends lost 4 bases and 4 bases, in that order; junction bases with no gene match: 2. The CDR3 consists of 15 residues.

This clone is labeled medium-sized. This sequence joins TRBV7-2 and TRBJ2-7; D not certain. V gave up 3 bases and J gave up 3 bases, with 9 bases separating them. This CDR3 has 13 residues. Germline V gene sequence: CDR1 SGHTA, CDR2 FQGNSA. The CDR3 sequence: CASSFQWSYEQYF. The CDR3 region has the DNA TGTGCCAGCAGCTTTCAGTGGAGCTACGAGCAGTACTTC.

This clone came up a few times. The chain links TRBV7-2 to TRBJ2-5; D is ambiguous. The length of the CDR3 is 14 residues. The V end lost 2 bases, the J end lost 2 bases, and 9 bases lay between the germline ends. The germline CDR1 and CDR2 sequences are SGHTA and FQGNSA. CDR3 bases: TGTGCCAGCAGCTTACAGTCCGGGCAAGAGACCCAGTACTTC. Amino acids: CASSLQSGQETQYF.

This clone occurred a few times. This chain links TRBV5-1 with TRBJ1-2; TRBD1 agrees at 9 bases. The junction had 8 bases not matched to a gene; V was cut back by 5 bases and J by 0 bases. Germline V gene sequence: CDR1 SGHRS, CDR2 YFSETQ. CDR3 length: 16 residues. CDR3 region: CASRRDRDFSNYGYTF. The CDR3 DNA follows: TGCGCCAGCAGACGGGACAGGGATTTCTCTAACTATGGCTACACCTTC.

This clone is termed medium-sized. The rearrangement joins TRBV6-5 to TRBJ2-1; D ambiguous. The germline V gene encodes CDR1 MNHEY and CDR2 SVGAGI. With 6 bases removed from V and 4 bases from J, the gap between germline ends came to 4 bases. The CDR3 spans 11 residues. The DNA for the CDR3 is TGTGCCAGCAGAGCATACAATGAGCAGTTCTTC. It codes for CASRAYNEQFF.

The gene calls are TRBV14 and TRBJ2-3, with 7 bases lining up with TRBD2. This CDR3 region has 17 residues. Germline assignment: CDR1 SGHDN and CDR2 FVKESK. Trimming removed 3 bases from V and 1 base from J; junction bases left unmatched: 10. The CDR3, as DNA: TGTGCCAGCAGCCAGACGACACGGGCGGGGGGCACAGATACGCAGTATTTT. As protein: CASSQTTRAGGTDTQYF.

The table lists this clone with a few counts. CDR3 nucleotides: TGTGCCAGCAGCTTCGTAAGCGGGGGAAAGGGCGATACGCAGTATTTT. It yields the protein CASSFVSGGKGDTQYF. V is TRBV7-8 and J is TRBJ2-3; 8 bases match TRBD2. This CDR3 has 16 amino acids. V shed 3 bases, J shed 6 bases, and the junction held 11 bases outside the gene matches. Germline CDR1 SGHVS, CDR2 FQNEAQ.

The CDR3 DNA follows: TGTGCCAGCAGCCCTATTGGGAACACTGAAGCTTTCTTT. Its protein product is CASSPIGNTEAFF. The V call is TRBV6-5, the J call TRBJ1-1; D unresolved. The V and J ends lost 6 bases and 1 base respectively, with 9 bases between them. CDR1 is MNHEY and CDR2 is SVGAGI in the germline V gene. The CDR3 is 13 residues long.

In regard to this clone: One end of the junction is discordant with germline, which a read error may explain. The rearrangement joins TRBV6-1 to TRBJ2-7; 8 nucleotides match TRBD2. The CDR3 extends over 12 amino acids. Germline V CDR1 and CDR2: MNHNS, SASEGT. CDR3 in amino acids: CASSFFREGLRF. For the CDR3, the DNA is TGTGCCAGCAGTTTTTTCCGGGAGGGCCTCCGCTTC.

This clone occurred a few times. CDR3 amino acids: CASSQGAGAGTGELFF. The CDR3, as DNA: TGTGCCAGCAGCCAAGGAGCGGGAGCGGGGACCGGGGAGCTGTTTTTT. The chain uses TRBV4-2 and TRBJ2-2, with 8 bases identical to TRBD2. Germline-derived CDR1 and CDR2 are LGHNA and YNFKEQ. The CDR3 is 16 amino acids. V lost 1 base and J lost 5; bases outside the gene matches: 6.